The 12 T cell receptor beta chains below were found in one sample sequenced in a study of T cells in Graves' hyperthyroidism and ophthalmopathy. Researchers took RNA transcripts and amplified the TCR beta CDR3 regions from them. HTBI primers were employed in a first-round RT-PCR of the TCR CDR3. TCRdb processed the multiplex PCR reads anew with MiXCR; each CDR3 protein has one entry. Of over 500,000 distinct CDR3 sequences in the sample, about 15% were seen once. Specimen: blood. These receptors were collected from a woman younger than 30 with Graves' ophthalmopathy.

The chain couples TRBV6-1 to TRBJ2-6, with D maybe TRBD1 (5 bases). This CDR3 region has 13 residues. The ends were cut back, 7 bases at V and 4 bases at J, with 8 bases in the middle. CDR1 is MNHNS, CDR2 SASEGT, per germline. CDR3: CASTRVGANVLTF. CDR3 in DNA: TGTGCCAGCACCAGGGTAGGGGCCAACGTCCTGACTTTC.

This clonotype was seen ten or more times. The rearrangement joins TRBV7-8 to TRBJ2-1; TRBD2 matches at 9 bases. The CDR3 totals 16 residues. V lost 4 bases to trimming and J lost 0 bases; unmatched junction nucleotides: 4. Looked up from germline, CDR1 is SGHVS and CDR2 is FQNEAQ. CDR3 sequence reads: CASSSLAGRSYNEQFF. CDR3 DNA sequence: TGTGCCAGCAGCTCGCTAGCGGGACGCTCCTACAATGAGCAGTTCTTC.

The chain joins TRBV19 to TRBJ2-2, with D perhaps given as TRBD1 or TRBD2 (6 bases each). The germline V and J ends were trimmed by 4 bases and 1 base, with 7 bases remaining between them. This CDR3 is built from 14 residues. In germline, CDR1 is LNHDA, CDR2 SQIVND (reference sequence). This chain's CDR3 is CASSKGGNTGELFF. The CDR3 nucleotides are TGTGCCAGTAGTAAGGGGGGGAACACCGGGGAGCTGTTTTTT.

This clonotype was recorded at least ten times. The chain joins TRBV2 to TRBJ2-4; 8 bases are a match to TRBD1. V lost 7 bases to trimming and J lost 7 bases; unmatched junction nucleotides: 6. Germline values: CDR1 SNHLY, CDR2 FYNNEI. The CDR3 extends over 13 amino acids. The CDR3 reads CASNGQGGNIQYF. The CDR3 DNA follows: TGTGCCAGCAACGGACAGGGCGGGAACATTCAGTACTTC.

There are many counts of this clonotype. The gene calls are TRBV7-8 and TRBJ1-2, with a tentative D call TRBD1 (6 bases). This CDR3 region has 16 residues. V gave up 1 base and J gave up 7 bases, with 19 bases separating them. From germline, CDR1 is SGHVS and CDR2 FQNEAQ. The CDR3: CASSLEPTAGALGYTF. The DNA for the CDR3 is TGTGCCAGCAGCTTAGAACCTACGGCAGGGGCGCTTGGCTACACCTTC.

This rearrangement joins TRBV4-1 to TRBJ2-7; a weak D match, TRBD1 (5 bases). CDR1 is MGHRA, CDR2 YSYEKL, per germline. The CDR3 has 15 residues. V dropped 1 base and J dropped 2 bases, with 12 bases sitting between them. Written as DNA, the CDR3 is TGCGCCAGCAGCCAAGCACCGATGGGGCCCTACGAGCAGTACTTC. It codes for CASSQAPMGPYEQYF.

This clonotype was detected ten times or more. The chain employs TRBV7-2 and TRBJ2-1, with 9 positions matching TRBD2. The V and J ends lost 4 bases and 8 bases, in that order; junction bases with no gene match: 9. This CDR3 is built from 15 residues. CDR1 is SGHTA and CDR2 is FQGNSA in the germline V gene. As DNA, the CDR3 is TGTGCCAGCAGCTCCGAGCCGGGACTAGCCTATGAGCAGTTCTTC. Its protein is CASSSEPGLAYEQFF.

The CDR3: CATSVADTQYF. The CDR3 nucleotides read TGTGCCACCAGTGTTGCAGATACGCAGTATTTT. The V call is TRBV24-1, the J call TRBJ2-3; D gene unclear. Between the trimmed V and J ends, which lost 5 bases and 4 bases, there was a span of 3 bases. Germline V gives CDR1 KGHDR, CDR2 SFDVKD. The CDR3 length is 11 residues.

The rearrangement joins TRBV7-9 to TRBJ2-7, with D possibly matching TRBD1 (5 bases). CDR3 length: 15 residues. Germline-derived CDR1 and CDR2 are SEHNR and FQNEAQ (reference sequence). Trimming removed 1 base from V and 7 bases from J, with 17 bases in between. The CDR3 DNA follows: TGTGCCAGCAGCTTAGAGATACAGGATCAGGGTGAGCAGTACTTC. It yields the protein CASSLEIQDQGEQYF.

This clonotype was counted ten times or more. The V and J genes are TRBV28 and TRBJ1-5, with D unresolved. The CDR3 length is 14 residues. The V end lost 8 bases, the J end lost 2 bases, and 13 bases lay between the germline ends. Germline V gives CDR1 MDHEN, CDR2 SYDVKM. This CDR3 is CASAYGVGNQPQHF. The DNA of the CDR3 is TGTGCCAGCGCTTACGGGGTCGGCAATCAGCCCCAGCATTTT.

V and J are TRBV9 and TRBJ1-1, with no clear D. Trimming stripped 1 base from V and 3 bases from J, with 13 bases between. The CDR3 length is 15 residues. Germline lookup yields CDR1 SGDLS and CDR2 YYNGEE. The chain's CDR3 is CASSVIRDEDTEAFF. The CDR3 nucleotides read TGTGCCAGCAGCGTAATACGGGATGAGGACACTGAAGCTTTCTTT.

The chain joins TRBV5-6 to TRBJ2-1, with D hard to call. Germline CDR1 SGHDT, CDR2 YYEEEE. Trimming stripped 2 bases from V and 5 bases from J, with 8 bases between. This CDR3 has 13 amino acids. In DNA form, the CDR3 reads TGTGCCAGCAGCTTTGCTTTCCACAATGAGCAGTTCTTC. Its translation: CASSFAFHNEQFF.